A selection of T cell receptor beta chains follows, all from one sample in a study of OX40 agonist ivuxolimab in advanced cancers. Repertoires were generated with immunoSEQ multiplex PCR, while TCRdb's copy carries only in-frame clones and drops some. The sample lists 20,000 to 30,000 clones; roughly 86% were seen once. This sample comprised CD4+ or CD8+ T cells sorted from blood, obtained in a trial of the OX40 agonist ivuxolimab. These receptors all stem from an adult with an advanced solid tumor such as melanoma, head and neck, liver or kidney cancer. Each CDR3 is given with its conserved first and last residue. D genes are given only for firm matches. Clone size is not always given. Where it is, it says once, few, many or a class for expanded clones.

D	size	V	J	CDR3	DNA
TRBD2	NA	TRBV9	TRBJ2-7	CASSVSGTSSYEQYF	TGTGCCAGCAGCGTTAGCGGGACGAGCTCCTACGAGCAGTACTTC
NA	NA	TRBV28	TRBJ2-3	CASRRTDTQYF	TGTGCCAGCAGACGGACAGATACGCAGTATTTT
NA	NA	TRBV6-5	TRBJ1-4	CASSDRDEREKLFF	TGTGCCAGCAGTGACCGGGACGAGAGGGAAAAACTGTTTTTT
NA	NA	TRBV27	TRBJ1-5	CASSLDRFQNQPQHF	TGTGCCAGCAGTTTAGATCGCTTCCAAAATCAGCCCCAGCATTTT
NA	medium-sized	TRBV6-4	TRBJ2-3	CASSPRGTDTQYF	TGTGCCAGCAGCCCTAGAGGCACAGATACGCAGTATTTT
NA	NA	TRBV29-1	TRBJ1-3	CSVETGSGNTIYF	TGCAGCGTTGAAACAGGCTCTGGAAACACCATATATTTT
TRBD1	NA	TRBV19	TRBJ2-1	CASSPGTVEFF	TGTGCCAGTAGTCCGGGGACAGTCGAGTTCTTC
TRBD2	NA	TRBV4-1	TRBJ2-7	CASSQSGTSVSYEQYF	TGCGCCAGCAGCCAATCCGGGACTAGCGTCTCCTACGAGCAGTACTTC
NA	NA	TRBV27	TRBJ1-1	CASSLVGGSTEAFF	TGTGCCAGCAGTTTAGTCGGGGGGAGCACTGAAGCTTTCTTT
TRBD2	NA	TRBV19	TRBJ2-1	CASSLTSGDILFNEQFF	TGTGCCAGTAGCCTCACTAGCGGGGACATCTTATTCAATGAGCAGTTCTTC
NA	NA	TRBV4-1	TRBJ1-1	CASSQGEGSNTEAFF	TGCGCCAGCAGCCAAGGGGAAGGCAGTAACACTGAAGCTTTCTTT
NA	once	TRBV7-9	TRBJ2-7	CASSFARQNEQYF	TGTGCCAGCAGCTTCGCGCGGCAGAACGAGCAGTACTTC
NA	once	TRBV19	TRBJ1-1	CASSRAVGARNTEAFF	TGTGCCAGTAGTCGCGCCGTGGGGGCGCGGAACACTGAAGCTTTCTTT
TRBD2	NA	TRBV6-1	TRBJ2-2	CASSDRAGDAGELFF	TGTGCCAGCAGTGACAGGGCGGGAGATGCCGGGGAGCTGTTTTTT
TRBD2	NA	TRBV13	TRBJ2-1	CASSSWTSGRVIYNEQFF	TGTGCCAGCAGCTCTTGGACTAGCGGGAGGGTAATCTACAATGAGCAGTTCTTC
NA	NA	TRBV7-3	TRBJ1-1	CASSLIPGELTEAFF	TGTGCCAGCAGCTTAATTCCAGGGGAGCTCACTGAAGCTTTCTTT
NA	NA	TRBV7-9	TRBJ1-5	CASSSEFQPQHF	TGTGCCAGCAGCTCCGAGTTTCAGCCCCAGCATTTT
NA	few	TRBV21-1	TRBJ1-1	CASSKPTYRDSYTEAFF	TGTGCCAGCAGCAAACCTACTTACCGGGACAGCTACACTGAAGCTTTCTTT
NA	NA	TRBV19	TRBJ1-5	CASSISGGAPNQPQHF	TGTGCCAGTAGTATTTCCGGGGGGGCTCCCAATCAGCCCCAGCATTTT
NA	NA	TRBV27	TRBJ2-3	CASSLSSSTDTQYF	TGTGCCAGCAGTTTATCGAGTAGCACAGATACGCAGTATTTT
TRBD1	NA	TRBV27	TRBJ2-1	CASSLGTAYNEQFF	TGTGCCAGCAGTTTAGGGACAGCCTACAATGAGCAGTTCTTC
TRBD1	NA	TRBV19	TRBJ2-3	CASKGQGDTDTQYF	TGTGCCAGTAAGGGACAGGGGGACACAGATACGCAGTATTTT